This TCR beta chain was sequenced in a study of early T cells in non-severe SARS-CoV-2 infection. Study in general: Unpaired chains resulted from sequencing bulk RNA of unsorted whole blood. Study results and limitations: CD4 and private specificities were missed by VDJdb matching, which favored anti-spike CD8 responses.

Researchers attached unique molecular identifiers to individual cDNA molecules. TCRdb fed the 5' RACE reads into MiXCR, producing one record per CDR3 protein. The sample consists of about 80,000 distinct CDR3 sequences, about a sixth of them appearing once. The CDR3 consists of 14 residues. Germline lookup yields CDR1 MRHNA and CDR2 SNTAGT. The V gene lost 5 bases and the J gene lost 2 bases, with 12 bases spanning the gap. In the case of this clonotype: Its antigen is not identified.

The sequence was collected from an adult who was a healthcare worker with PCR-confirmed SARS-CoV-2 infection or an uninfected control (not recorded which). Material for sequencing was whole blood. V and J are TRBV6-4 and TRBJ1-1; D possibly corresponds to TRBD1 (5 bases). The CDR3 bases are TGTGCCAGCAGTAAAACCGACAGAAACACTGAAGCTTTCTTT. Amino acids: CASSKTDRNTEAFF.